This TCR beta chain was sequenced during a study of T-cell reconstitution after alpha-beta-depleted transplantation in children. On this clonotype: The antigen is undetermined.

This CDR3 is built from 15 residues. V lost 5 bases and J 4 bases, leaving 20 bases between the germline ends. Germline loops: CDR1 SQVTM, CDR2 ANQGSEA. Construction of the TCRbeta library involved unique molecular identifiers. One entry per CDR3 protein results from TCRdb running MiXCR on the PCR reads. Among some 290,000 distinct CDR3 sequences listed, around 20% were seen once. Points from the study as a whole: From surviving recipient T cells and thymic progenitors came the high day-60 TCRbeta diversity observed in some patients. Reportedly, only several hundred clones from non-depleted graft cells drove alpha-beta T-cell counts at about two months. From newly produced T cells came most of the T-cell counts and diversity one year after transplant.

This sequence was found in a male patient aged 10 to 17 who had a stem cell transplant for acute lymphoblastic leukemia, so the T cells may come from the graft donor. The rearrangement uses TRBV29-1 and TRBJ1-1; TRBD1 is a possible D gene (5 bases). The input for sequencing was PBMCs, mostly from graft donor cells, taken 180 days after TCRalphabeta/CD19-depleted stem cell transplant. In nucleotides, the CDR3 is TGCAGCGTTCATCGGTTTGGACACTCGAGCACTGAAGCTTTCTTT. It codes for CSVHRFGHSSTEAFF.